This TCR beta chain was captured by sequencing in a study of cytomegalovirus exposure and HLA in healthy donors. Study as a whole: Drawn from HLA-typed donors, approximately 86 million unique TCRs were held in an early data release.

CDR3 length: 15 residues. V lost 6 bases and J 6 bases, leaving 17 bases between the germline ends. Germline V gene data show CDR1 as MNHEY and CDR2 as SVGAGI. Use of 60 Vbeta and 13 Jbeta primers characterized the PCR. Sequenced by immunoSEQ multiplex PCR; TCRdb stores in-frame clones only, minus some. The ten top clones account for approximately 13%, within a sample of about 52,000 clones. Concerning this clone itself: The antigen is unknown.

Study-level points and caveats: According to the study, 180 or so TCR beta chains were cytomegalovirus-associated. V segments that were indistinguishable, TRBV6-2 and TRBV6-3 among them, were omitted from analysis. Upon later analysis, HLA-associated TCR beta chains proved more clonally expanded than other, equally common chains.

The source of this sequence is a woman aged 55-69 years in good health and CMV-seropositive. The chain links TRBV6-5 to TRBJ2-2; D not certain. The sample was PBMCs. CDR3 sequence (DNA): TGTGCCAGCAGCCTCTTGGCGGAGCATCCCGGGGAGCTGTTTTTT. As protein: CASSLLAEHPGELFF.